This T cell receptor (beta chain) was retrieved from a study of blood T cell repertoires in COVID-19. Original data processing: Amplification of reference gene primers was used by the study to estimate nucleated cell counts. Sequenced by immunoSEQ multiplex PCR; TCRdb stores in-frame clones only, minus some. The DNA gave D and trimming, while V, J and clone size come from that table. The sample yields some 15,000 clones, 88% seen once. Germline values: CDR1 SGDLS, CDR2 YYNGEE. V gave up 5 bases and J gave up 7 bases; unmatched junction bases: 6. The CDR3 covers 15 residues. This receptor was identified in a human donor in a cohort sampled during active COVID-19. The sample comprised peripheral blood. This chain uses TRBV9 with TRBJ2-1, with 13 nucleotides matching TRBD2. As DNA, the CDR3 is TGTGCCAGCAGTGCAACTAGCGGGAGGGGTAATGAGCAGTTCTTC. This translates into CASSATSGRGNEQFF.